This TCR beta chain derives from a study of Ad26.COV2.S vaccination and SARS-CoV-2 variants. Whole-study results and caveats: Reported findings describe substantial breadth in spike-specific CD8+ and CD4+ T cell responses following vaccination. Higher spike-specific TCR breadth was found in vaccine recipients than in placebo recipients.

Measured with immunoSEQ multiplex PCR; TCRdb has only the in-frame clones, and not every one. The table lists tens of thousands of clones, approximately 83% of them singletons. This clone was recorded a few times. Its antigen is not known. V was trimmed by 4 bases and J by 8 bases, leaving 8 bases between them. The germline V gene encodes CDR1 SNHLY and CDR2 FYNNEI. There are 12 residues in the CDR3. The J gene is TRBJ2-2, the V gene TRBV2; D ambiguous. Here the sequenced sample was peripheral blood, taken after recovery from COVID-19. The receptor was isolated from a human donor who had recovered from COVID-19. The CDR3 spells CASSGYGGELFF. The DNA for the CDR3 is TGTGCCAGCAGTGGCTACGGGGGGGAGCTGTTTTTT.